The 26 T cell receptor beta chains presented below share a single source sample, sequenced in a study of CD4 T cells in relation to SARS-CoV-2 and coronaviruses. Unexposed donor CD4+ T cells date from about 2011-2018, before the COVID-19 pandemic. TCRdb keeps only in-frame clones here, not all; method: immunoSEQ multiplex PCR. The table records 65,000 or so clones, around 86% of them present only once. Sequencing used memory CD4+ T cells from PBMCs. The source of these receptors is a human donor in good health.

This clone was seen more than once but under ten times. The J gene is TRBJ1-5, the V gene TRBV9; a possible D gene is TRBD1 (5 bases). The germline CDR1 and CDR2 sequences are SGDLS and YYNGEE. V was cut by 3 bases and J by 4 bases, with 11 bases left in between. The CDR3 consists of 14 residues. In DNA form, the CDR3 reads TGTGCCAGCAGCGAGGGACCTGAGAATCAGCCCCAGCATTTT. Translation: CASSEGPENQPQHF. Looking up the rest from reference TRBV9 and TRBJ1-5 gives the full variable domain: DSGVTQTPKHLITATGQRVTLRCSPRSGDLSVYWYQQSLDQGLQFLIQYYNGEERAKGNILERFSAQQFPDLHSELNLSSLELGDSALYFCASSEGPENQPQHFGDGTRLSIL.

The CDR3 coding sequence is TGTGCCAGCAGCTTAGGGATTACTTCTAACTACGAGCAGTACTTC. Its translation: CASSLGITSNYEQYF. The chain is built from TRBV7-2 and TRBJ2-7; D is uncertain. There are 15 residues in the CDR3. Trimming shortened V by 1 base and J by 3 bases, and 13 bases separated the two germline ends. Germline lookup yields CDR1 SGHTA and CDR2 FQGNSA.

The J gene is TRBJ2-5, the V gene TRBV7-2; the match to TRBD2 covers 11 bases. With 5 bases clipped from V and 0 bases from J, the junction kept 11 bases outside the gene matches. The CDR3 length is 18 residues. Germline V gene sequence: CDR1 SGHTA, CDR2 FQGNSA. Here the CDR3 reads CASSRATSGGAYQETQYF. CDR3 sequence (DNA): TGTGCCAGCAGCCGGGCCACTAGCGGGGGTGCGTACCAAGAGACCCAGTACTTC.

The rearrangement links TRBV5-6 to TRBJ1-2; a weak D match, TRBD1 (5 bases). V was cut by 3 bases and J by 3 bases, with 18 bases left in between. Germline CDR1 reads SGHDT; CDR2 reads YYEEEE. The CDR3 totals 16 residues. The CDR3 sequence: CASSSVQGRSDYGYTF. In DNA form, the CDR3 reads TGTGCCAGCAGCTCCGTGCAGGGAAGGAGTGACTATGGCTACACCTTC.

This clone was observed a single time. The genes are TRBV28 and TRBJ2-1; the match to TRBD2 covers 8 bases. Trimming at V came to 11 bases and at J to 10 bases, leaving 16 bases not matched to a gene. The germline gives CDR1 MDHEN, CDR2 SYDVKM. The CDR3 has 14 residues. As DNA, the CDR3 is TGTGCCTCTTATAGCGGGATAACTGCCTGGGAGCAGTTCTTC. Encoded protein: CASYSGITAWEQFF.

This chain uses TRBV30 with TRBJ1-1, with D possibly matching TRBD1 (6 bases). Per germline, CDR1 GTSNPN and CDR2 SVGIG (reference sequence). Trimming took 5 bases from V and 5 from J, leaving 15 bases between them. This CDR3 comprises 13 residues. The CDR3 spells CAWEEQRGTEAFF. CDR3 in DNA: TGTGCCTGGGAAGAACAGAGGGGGACTGAAGCTTTCTTT.

The chain has TRBV6-5 and TRBJ1-5; D is perhaps TRBD1 (5 bases). Looked up from germline, CDR1 is MNHEY and CDR2 is SVGAGI. The germline V and J ends were trimmed by 5 bases and 3 bases, with 14 bases remaining between them. CDR3 size: 15 residues. CDR3 coding DNA: TGTGCCAGCAGTCAGGACATCGGAATCAATCAGCCCCAGCATTTT. It encodes CASSQDIGINQPQHF.

This clone came up a few times. The genes are TRBV27 and TRBJ2-2; TRBD1 matches at 8 bases. This CDR3 contains 13 residues. The J segment lost 8 bases and the V segment lost 7 bases, leaving 6 bases of the junction unmatched. The V gene's germline CDR1 is MNHEY and CDR2 SMNVEV (reference sequence). CDR3 residues: CASTGNRGGELFF. Written as DNA, the CDR3 is TGTGCCAGCACGGGCAACAGGGGGGGGGAGCTGTTTTTT.

The J gene is TRBJ1-4, the V gene TRBV30, with a possible D match to TRBD1 (5 bases). CDR1 and CDR2 from the germline V gene are GTSNPN and SVGIG (reference sequence). The CDR3 spans 14 residues. Trimming pared 3 bases from V and 4 bases from J, leaving 12 bases between. The CDR3 loop reads CAWRLGGGNEKLFF. The DNA for the CDR3 is TGTGCCTGGAGGCTCGGGGGGGGTAATGAAAAACTGTTTTTT.

The chain combines TRBV19 with TRBJ1-2; D uncertain. Trimming pared 5 bases from V and 3 bases from J, leaving 13 bases between. This CDR3 is built from 14 residues. Per the germline V gene, CDR1 is LNHDA and CDR2 is SQIVND (reference sequence). CDR3 loop: CASSPREVHYGYTF. As DNA, the CDR3 is TGTGCCAGTAGTCCACGGGAAGTTCACTATGGCTACACCTTC.

The rearrangement uses TRBV7-9 and TRBJ2-1; D may be TRBD2 (6 bases). Trimming pared 5 bases from V and 3 bases from J, leaving 11 bases between. Germline CDR1 SEHNR, CDR2 FQNEAQ (reference sequence). CDR3 length: 14 amino acids. The CDR3 spells CASSDTSHYNEQFF. In DNA, the CDR3 is TGTGCCAGCAGCGATACTAGCCACTACAATGAGCAGTTCTTC.

CDR3 region: CASSLAKTGGSYNEQFF. The CDR3 coding sequence is TGCGCCAGCAGCTTGGCAAAGACAGGGGGCTCCTACAATGAGCAGTTCTTC. The chain is built from TRBV5-1 and TRBJ2-1; 9 bases agree with TRBD1. J gave up 0 bases and V 0 bases, and 4 bases lay outside the gene matches. The V gene's germline CDR1 is SGHRS and CDR2 YFSETQ. The CDR3 covers 17 residues.

DNA of the CDR3: TGTGCCAGCAGCCCACGTCGTGGAGGGGTGGGCGTTAATGAAAAACTGTTTTTT. Translating it yields CASSPRRGGVGVNEKLFF. V usage is TRBV14 and J usage is TRBJ1-4, with TRBD1 as a possible D gene (5 bases). CDR1 is SGHDN, CDR2 FVKESK, per germline. The CDR3 is 18 residues long. Trimming took 4 bases from V and 4 from J, leaving 22 bases between them.

The rearrangement links TRBV5-4 to TRBJ1-2; D perhaps matches TRBD1 (6 bases). There are 15 residues in the CDR3. Germline V CDR1 and CDR2: SGHNT, YYREEE (reference sequence). With 4 bases removed from V and 4 bases from J, the gap between germline ends came to 17 bases. CDR3 loop: CASSNRGGFSYGYTF. DNA for the CDR3: TGTGCCAGCAGCAACCGCGGGGGCTTTAGCTATGGCTACACCTTC.

This clone occurred a few times. In DNA, the CDR3 is TGTGCCAGTAGAATGTCCGGGACAGGGGGCTCCAATGAGCAGTTCTTC. Translated, it gives CASRMSGTGGSNEQFF. The chain uses TRBV19 and TRBJ2-1; 12 positions match TRBD1. V was clipped by 6 bases and J by 6 bases; unmatched bases: 9. The germline V gene has CDR1 LNHDA and CDR2 SQIVND (reference sequence). The CDR3 is 16 amino acids.

This clone showed up just a few times. The chain couples TRBV7-2 to TRBJ1-2; 8 positions agree with TRBD1. The ends lost 5 bases at V and 4 bases at J; junction bases unmatched: 9. The CDR3 is 15 residues long. Germline values: CDR1 SGHTA, CDR2 FQGNSA. Written as DNA, the CDR3 is TGTGCCAGCAGCGGGGGGACAGGTGGGGCCTATGGCTACACCTTC. As protein: CASSGGTGGAYGYTF. Based on the CDR3 plus reference TRBV7-2 and TRBJ1-2, the full variable domain is GAGVSQSPSNKVTEKGKDVELRCDPISGHTALYWYRQSLGQGLEFLIYFQGNSAPDKSGLPSDRFSAERTGGSVSTLTIQRTQQEDSAVYLCASSGGTGGAYGYTFGSGTRLTVV.

The rearrangement joins TRBV29-1 to TRBJ2-3, with D possibly TRBD2 on 6 matching bases. The CDR3 runs to 12 residues. V was trimmed by 5 bases and J by 6 bases, leaving 12 bases between them. The germline CDR1 and CDR2 sequences are SQVTM and ANQGSEA. CDR3 protein: CSVRLLADTQYF. DNA of the CDR3: TGCAGCGTTCGACTGCTAGCGGATACGCAGTATTTT.

The chain links TRBV10-1 to TRBJ2-1; 8 bases fit TRBD1. This CDR3 comprises 15 residues. The V gene's germline CDR1 is WNHNN and CDR2 SYGVQD (reference sequence). Unmatched junction bases numbered 9, after V lost 7 bases and J lost 4 bases. The CDR3 sequence: CASNSQGAKYNEQFF. In nucleotides, the CDR3 is TGCGCCAGCAACTCTCAGGGGGCAAAGTACAATGAGCAGTTCTTC.

The V gene is TRBV5-1, the J gene TRBJ2-2; D not resolved. CDR1 is SGHRS and CDR2 is YFSETQ in the germline V gene. V lost 3 bases, J lost 7 bases, and 10 bases lay in between. The CDR3 is 13 amino acids. The CDR3 DNA reads as TGCGCCAGCAGCTCCGACTCGATCGGGGAGCTGTTTTTT. This sequence encodes CASSSDSIGELFF.

The chain links TRBV5-6 to TRBJ1-2; no definite D call. This CDR3 is 12 amino acids long. CDR1 SGHDT and CDR2 YYEEEE come from the germline V gene. Trimming took off 2 bases at V and 4 bases at J, with 6 bases between the two ends. The CDR3 coding sequence is TGTGCCAGCAGCTTTTCAGGCTATGGCTACACCTTC. It yields the protein CASSFSGYGYTF.

The table lists this clone with a few counts. At one end, the junction sequence differs from germline, possibly due to a read error. V usage is TRBV4-1 and J usage is TRBJ2-7; TRBD2 matches 7 bases. The CDR3 covers 14 residues. CDR1 is MGHRA and CDR2 is YSYEKL in the germline V gene. CDR3 amino acids: CASSLTSVDRTHNF. The DNA for the CDR3 is TGCGCCAGCAGCCTAACTAGCGTGGATCGTACCCACAACTTC.

V and J are TRBV2 and TRBJ2-6; D is uncertain. The CDR3 runs 15 residues. The V gene's germline CDR1 is SNHLY and CDR2 FYNNEI. V was cut by 5 bases and J by 0 bases, with 8 bases left in between. The CDR3: CASSPEHSGANVLTF. The CDR3, as DNA: TGTGCCAGCAGTCCTGAACACTCTGGGGCCAACGTCCTGACTTTC.

The gene calls are TRBV5-1 and TRBJ2-3, with 14 bases fitting TRBD2. CDR1 is SGHRS, CDR2 YFSETQ, per germline. The junction had 10 bases not matched to a gene; V was cut back by 3 bases and J by 4 bases. The CDR3 runs 18 residues. The CDR3 here is CASSSGLAGGPRADTQYF. The CDR3 region has the DNA TGCGCCAGCAGCTCTGGACTAGCGGGAGGCCCAAGGGCAGATACGCAGTATTTT.

The chain couples TRBV7-9 to TRBJ2-7, with D unclear. The CDR3 has 13 amino acids. V gave up 5 bases and J gave up 2 bases, with 10 bases separating them. CDR1 and CDR2 from the germline V gene are SEHNR and FQNEAQ (reference sequence). The CDR3 reads CASSPRQTYEQYF. CDR3 in DNA: TGTGCCAGCAGCCCGAGGCAGACCTACGAGCAGTACTTC.

The CDR3 DNA is TGTGCCAGCAGTTTCCCCAGCGGGGCTAGCACAGATACGCAGTATTTT. It encodes CASSFPSGASTDTQYF. This rearrangement joins TRBV28 to TRBJ2-3, with 7 nucleotides matching TRBD2. The CDR3 spans 16 residues. J was trimmed by 0 bases and V by 3 bases; bases with no gene match: 6. Germline V gene sequence: CDR1 MDHEN, CDR2 SYDVKM.

The V gene is TRBV28, the J gene TRBJ2-2, with D perhaps TRBD1 (6 bases). This CDR3 comprises 15 residues. The germline V and J ends were trimmed by 6 bases and 0 bases, with 11 bases remaining between them. CDR1 MDHEN and CDR2 SYDVKM come from the germline V gene. Here the CDR3 DNA reads TGTGCCAGCAGCGGGGACATATCGAACACCGGGGAGCTGTTTTTT. It translates to CASSGDISNTGELFF.